The T cell receptor (beta chain) described here comes from a study of blood T cell repertoires in COVID-19. On the study more broadly: There were acute and convalescent COVID-19 samples, and they came from the United States, Italy and Spain. PBMCs, B-cell-depleted T cells, or T cells provided the cDNA or gDNA that made up the material.

The germline gives CDR1 MNHNS, CDR2 SASEGT. This CDR3 is built from 18 residues. V was pared by 4 bases and J by 7 bases, with 25 bases between. Original handling: Estimation of nucleated cell counts relied on the amplification of reference gene primers. The protocol was immunoSEQ multiplex PCR, while the TCRdb copy is restricted to in-frame clones and leaves out a portion. Clone size and V and J calls were adopted from that table, with D and trimming inferred from the DNA. This table has nearly 350,000 clones, about four fifths appearing once. The sequence was collected from a man under 40 with active or convalescent COVID-19. Sequencing input: peripheral blood. The chain links TRBV6-1 to TRBJ1-4; D may be TRBD1 (6 bases). For the CDR3, the DNA is TGTGCCAGCAGTGCTTCGCCGGGGGGCGCCGGAGAAGGTGAAAAACTGTTTTTT. Translation gives CASSASPGGAGEGEKLFF.